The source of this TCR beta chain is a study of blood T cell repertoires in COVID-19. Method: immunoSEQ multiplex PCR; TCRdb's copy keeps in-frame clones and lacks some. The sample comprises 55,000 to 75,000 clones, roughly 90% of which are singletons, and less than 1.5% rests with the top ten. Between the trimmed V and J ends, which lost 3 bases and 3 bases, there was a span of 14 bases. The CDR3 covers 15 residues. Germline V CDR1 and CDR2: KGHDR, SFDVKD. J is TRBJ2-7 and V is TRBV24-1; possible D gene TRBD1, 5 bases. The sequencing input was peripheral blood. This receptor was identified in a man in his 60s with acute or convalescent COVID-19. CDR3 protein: CATSDSSGNFYEQYF. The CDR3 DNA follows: TGTGCCACCAGTGATAGTTCAGGGAACTTCTACGAGCAGTACTTC.